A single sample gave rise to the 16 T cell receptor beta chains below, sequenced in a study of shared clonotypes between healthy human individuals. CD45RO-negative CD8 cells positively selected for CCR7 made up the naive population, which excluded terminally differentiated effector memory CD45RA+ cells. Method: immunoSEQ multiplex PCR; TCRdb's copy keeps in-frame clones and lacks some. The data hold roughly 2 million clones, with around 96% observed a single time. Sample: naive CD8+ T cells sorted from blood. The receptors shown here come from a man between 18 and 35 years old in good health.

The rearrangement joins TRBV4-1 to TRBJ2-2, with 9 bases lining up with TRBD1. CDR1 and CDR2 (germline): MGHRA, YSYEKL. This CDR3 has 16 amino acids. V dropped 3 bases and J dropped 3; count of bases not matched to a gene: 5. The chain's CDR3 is CASSQPGTGHTGELFF. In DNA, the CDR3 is TGCGCCAGCAGCCAGCCGGGGACAGGGCACACCGGGGAGCTGTTTTTT.

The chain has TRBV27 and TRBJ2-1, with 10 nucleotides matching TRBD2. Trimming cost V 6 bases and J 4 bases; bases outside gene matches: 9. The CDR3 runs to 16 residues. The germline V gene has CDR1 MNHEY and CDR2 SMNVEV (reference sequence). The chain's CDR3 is CASRLLSGRRYNEQFF. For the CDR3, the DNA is TGTGCCAGCAGATTACTTAGCGGGAGGAGATACAATGAGCAGTTCTTC.

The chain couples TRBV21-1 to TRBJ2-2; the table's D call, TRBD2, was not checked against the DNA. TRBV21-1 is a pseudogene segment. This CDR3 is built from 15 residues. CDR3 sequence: CASRVLAGPTGELFF. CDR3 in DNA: TGTGCCAGCAGGGTACTAGCGGGCCCCACCGGGGAGCTGTTTTTT.

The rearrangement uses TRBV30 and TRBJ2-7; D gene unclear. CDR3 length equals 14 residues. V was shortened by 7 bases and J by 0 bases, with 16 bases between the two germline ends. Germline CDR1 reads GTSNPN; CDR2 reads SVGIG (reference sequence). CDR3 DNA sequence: TGTGCCTCGGATAGTGACTCAGACTCCTACGAGCAGTACTTC. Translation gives CASDSDSDSYEQYF.

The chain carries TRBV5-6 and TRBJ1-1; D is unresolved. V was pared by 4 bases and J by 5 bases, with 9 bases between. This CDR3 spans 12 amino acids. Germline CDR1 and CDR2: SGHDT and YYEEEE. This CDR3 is CASSEEGTEAFF. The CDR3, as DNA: TGTGCCAGCAGCGAGGAGGGTACTGAAGCTTTCTTT.

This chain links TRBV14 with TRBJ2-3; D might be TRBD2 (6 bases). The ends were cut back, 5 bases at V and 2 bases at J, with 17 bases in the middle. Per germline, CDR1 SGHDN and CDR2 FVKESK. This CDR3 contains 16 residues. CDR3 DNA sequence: TGTGCCAGCAGCACCTACCGGGACTCCTACACAGATACGCAGTATTTT. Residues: CASSTYRDSYTDTQYF.

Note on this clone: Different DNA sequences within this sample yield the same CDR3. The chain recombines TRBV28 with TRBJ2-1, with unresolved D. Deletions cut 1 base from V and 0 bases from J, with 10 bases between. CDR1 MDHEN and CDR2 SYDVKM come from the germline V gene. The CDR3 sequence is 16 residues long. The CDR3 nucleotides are TGTGCCAGCAGTTTATTTTCAGGCAGCTCCTACAATGAGCAGTTCTTC. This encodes CASSLFSGSSYNEQFF.

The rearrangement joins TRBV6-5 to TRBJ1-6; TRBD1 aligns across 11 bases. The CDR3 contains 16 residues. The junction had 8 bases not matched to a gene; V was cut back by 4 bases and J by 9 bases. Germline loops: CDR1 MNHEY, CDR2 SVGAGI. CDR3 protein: CASSSQGTGGASPLHF. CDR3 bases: TGTGCCAGCAGTTCGCAGGGGACAGGGGGGGCTTCACCCCTCCACTTT.

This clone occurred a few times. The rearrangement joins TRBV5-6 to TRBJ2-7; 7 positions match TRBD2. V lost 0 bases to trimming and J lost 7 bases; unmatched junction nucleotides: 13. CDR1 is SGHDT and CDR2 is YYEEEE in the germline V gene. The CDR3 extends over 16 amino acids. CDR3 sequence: CASSLVPRAGEREQYF. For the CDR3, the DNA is TGTGCCAGCAGCTTGGTACCCCGCGCGGGGGAGCGGGAGCAGTACTTC.

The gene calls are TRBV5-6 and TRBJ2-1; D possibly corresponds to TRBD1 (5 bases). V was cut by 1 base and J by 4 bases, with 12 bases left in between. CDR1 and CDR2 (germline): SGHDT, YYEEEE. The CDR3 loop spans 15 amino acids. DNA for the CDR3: TGTGCCAGCAGCTTGTCCCAGGGCCGATACAATGAGCAGTTCTTC. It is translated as CASSLSQGRYNEQFF.

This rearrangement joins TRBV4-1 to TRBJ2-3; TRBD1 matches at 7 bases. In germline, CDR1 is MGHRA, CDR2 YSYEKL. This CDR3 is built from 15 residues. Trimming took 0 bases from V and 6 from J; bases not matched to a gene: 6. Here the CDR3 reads CASSQDEGAYDTQYF. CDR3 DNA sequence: TGCGCCAGCAGCCAAGATGAGGGGGCGTATGATACGCAGTATTTT.

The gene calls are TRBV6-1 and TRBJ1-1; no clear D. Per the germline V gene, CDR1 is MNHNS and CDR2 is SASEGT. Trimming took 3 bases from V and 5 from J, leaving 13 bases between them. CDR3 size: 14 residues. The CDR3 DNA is TGTGCCAGCAGTGACGGGGAAAGCGGGACTGAAGCTTTCTTT. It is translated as CASSDGESGTEAFF.

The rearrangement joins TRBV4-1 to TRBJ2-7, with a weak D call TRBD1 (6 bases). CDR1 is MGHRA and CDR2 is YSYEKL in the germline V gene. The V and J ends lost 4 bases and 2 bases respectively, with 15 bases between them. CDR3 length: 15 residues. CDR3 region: CASSLGRGKTYEQYF. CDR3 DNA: TGCGCCAGCAGCCTGGGAAGGGGGAAGACCTACGAGCAGTACTTC.

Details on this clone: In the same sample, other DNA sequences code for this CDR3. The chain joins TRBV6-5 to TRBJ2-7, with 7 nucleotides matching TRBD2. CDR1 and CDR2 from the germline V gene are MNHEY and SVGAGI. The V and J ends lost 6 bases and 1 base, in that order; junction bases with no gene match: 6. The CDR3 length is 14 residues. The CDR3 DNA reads TGTGCCAGCAGCTCGACCGGGGGGTCCTACGAGCAGTACTTC. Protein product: CASSSTGGSYEQYF.

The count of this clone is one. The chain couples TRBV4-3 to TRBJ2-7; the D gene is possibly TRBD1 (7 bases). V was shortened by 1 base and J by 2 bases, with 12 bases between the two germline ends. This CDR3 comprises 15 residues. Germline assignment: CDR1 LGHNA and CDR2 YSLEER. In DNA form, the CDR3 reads TGCGCCAGCAGCCAAGGTCAGGGGGGCCCCTACGAGCAGTACTTC. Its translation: CASSQGQGGPYEQYF.

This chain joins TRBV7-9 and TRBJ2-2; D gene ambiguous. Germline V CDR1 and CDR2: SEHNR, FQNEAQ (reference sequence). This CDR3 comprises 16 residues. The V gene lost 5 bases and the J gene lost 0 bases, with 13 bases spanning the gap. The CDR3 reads CASSPDLTTNTGELFF. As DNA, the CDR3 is TGTGCCAGCAGCCCCGACCTGACGACGAACACCGGGGAGCTGTTTTTT.